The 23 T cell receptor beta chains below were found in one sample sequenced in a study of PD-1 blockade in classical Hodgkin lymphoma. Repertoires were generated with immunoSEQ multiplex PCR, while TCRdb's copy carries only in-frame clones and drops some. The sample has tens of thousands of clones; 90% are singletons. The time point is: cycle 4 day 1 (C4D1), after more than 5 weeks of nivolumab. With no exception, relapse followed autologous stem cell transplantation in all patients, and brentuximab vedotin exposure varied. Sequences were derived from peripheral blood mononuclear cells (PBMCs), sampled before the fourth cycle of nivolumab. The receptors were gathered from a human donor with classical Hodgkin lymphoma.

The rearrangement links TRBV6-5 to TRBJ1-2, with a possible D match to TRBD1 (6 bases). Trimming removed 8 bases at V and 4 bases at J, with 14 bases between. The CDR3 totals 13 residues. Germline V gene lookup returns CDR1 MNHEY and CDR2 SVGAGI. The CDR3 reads CASLIGQIYGYTF. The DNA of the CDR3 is TGTGCCAGCTTGATAGGACAGATCTATGGCTACACCTTC.

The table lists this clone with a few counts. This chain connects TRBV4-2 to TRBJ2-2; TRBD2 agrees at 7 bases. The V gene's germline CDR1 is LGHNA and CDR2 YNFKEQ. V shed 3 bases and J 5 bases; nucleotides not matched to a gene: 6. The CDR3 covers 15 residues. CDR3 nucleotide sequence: TGTGCCAGCAGCCATGGGGACTATTTGACCGGGGAGCTGTTTTTT. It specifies CASSHGDYLTGELFF.

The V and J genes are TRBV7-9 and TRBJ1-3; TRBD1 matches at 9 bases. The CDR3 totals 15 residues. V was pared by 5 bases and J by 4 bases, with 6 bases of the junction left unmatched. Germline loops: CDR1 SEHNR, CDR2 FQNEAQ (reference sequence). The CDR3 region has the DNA TGTGCCAGCAGCCGTCGGACAGGGGCGGGAAACACCATATATTTT. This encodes CASSRRTGAGNTIYF.

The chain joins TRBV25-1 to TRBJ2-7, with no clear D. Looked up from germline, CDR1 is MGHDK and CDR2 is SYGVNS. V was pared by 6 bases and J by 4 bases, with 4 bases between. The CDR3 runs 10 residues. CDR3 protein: CASSLYEQYF. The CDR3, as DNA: TGTGCCAGCAGCTTATACGAGCAGTACTTC.

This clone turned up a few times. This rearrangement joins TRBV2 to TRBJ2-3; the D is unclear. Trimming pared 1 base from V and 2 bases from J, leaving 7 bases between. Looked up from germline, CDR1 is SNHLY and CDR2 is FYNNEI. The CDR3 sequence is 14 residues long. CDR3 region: CASSEGPLTDTQYF. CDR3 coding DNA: TGTGCCAGCAGTGAAGGGCCGCTCACAGATACGCAGTATTTT. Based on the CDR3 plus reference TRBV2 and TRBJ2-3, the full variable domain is EPEVTQTPSHQVTQMGQEVILRCVPISNHLYFYWYRQILGQKVEFLVSFYNNEISEKSEIFDDQFSVERPDGSNFTLKIRSTKLEDSAMYFCASSEGPLTDTQYFGPGTRLTVL.

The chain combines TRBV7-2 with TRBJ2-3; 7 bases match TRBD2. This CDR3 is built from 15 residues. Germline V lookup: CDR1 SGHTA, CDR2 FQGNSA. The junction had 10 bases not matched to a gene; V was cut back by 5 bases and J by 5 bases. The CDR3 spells CASSPARGVEDTQYF. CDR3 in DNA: TGTGCCAGCAGCCCCGCTCGGGGGGTTGAAGATACGCAGTATTTT.

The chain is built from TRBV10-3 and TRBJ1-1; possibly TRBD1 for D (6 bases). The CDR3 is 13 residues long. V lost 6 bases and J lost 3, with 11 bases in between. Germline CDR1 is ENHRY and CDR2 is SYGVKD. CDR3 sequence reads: CAIRTGLYTEAFF. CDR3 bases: TGTGCCATCAGGACAGGACTCTACACTGAAGCTTTCTTT.

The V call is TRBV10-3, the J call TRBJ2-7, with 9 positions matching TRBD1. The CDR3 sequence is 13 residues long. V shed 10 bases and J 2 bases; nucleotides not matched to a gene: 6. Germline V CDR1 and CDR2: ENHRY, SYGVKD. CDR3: CATLRDRAYEQYF. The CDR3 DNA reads TGTGCCACGTTAAGGGACAGGGCCTACGAGCAGTACTTC.

The CDR3 nucleotides are TGTGCCTGGAGTGTAGGAAACAGGCCAGTTAACTATGGCTACACCTTC. Protein product: CAWSVGNRPVNYGYTF. This rearrangement joins TRBV30 to TRBJ1-2; D perhaps matches TRBD1 (5 bases). Germline-derived CDR1 and CDR2 are GTSNPN and SVGIG (reference sequence). There are 16 residues in the CDR3. Trimming removed 0 bases at V and 1 base at J, with 15 bases between.

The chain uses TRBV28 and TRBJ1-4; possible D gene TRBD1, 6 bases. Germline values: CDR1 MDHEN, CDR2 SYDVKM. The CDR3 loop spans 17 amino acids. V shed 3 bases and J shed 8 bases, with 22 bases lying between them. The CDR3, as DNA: TGTGCCAGCAGTTTTGGAACGCTGCGTCAGGGGTGGGAAAAACTGTTTTTT. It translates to CASSFGTLRQGWEKLFF.

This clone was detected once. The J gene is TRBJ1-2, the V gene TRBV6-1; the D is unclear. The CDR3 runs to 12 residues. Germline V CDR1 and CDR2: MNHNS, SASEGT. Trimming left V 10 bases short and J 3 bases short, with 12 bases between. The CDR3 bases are TGTGCCACCCCGTTAGTTTACTATGGCTACACCTTC. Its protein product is CATPLVYYGYTF.

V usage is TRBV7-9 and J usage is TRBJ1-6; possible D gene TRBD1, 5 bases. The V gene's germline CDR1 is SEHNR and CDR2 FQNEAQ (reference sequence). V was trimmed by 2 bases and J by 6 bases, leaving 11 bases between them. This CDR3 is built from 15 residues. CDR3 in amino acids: CASSLRGGINSPLHF. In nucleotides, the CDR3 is TGTGCCAGCAGCTTACGGGGGGGAATTAATTCACCCCTCCACTTT.

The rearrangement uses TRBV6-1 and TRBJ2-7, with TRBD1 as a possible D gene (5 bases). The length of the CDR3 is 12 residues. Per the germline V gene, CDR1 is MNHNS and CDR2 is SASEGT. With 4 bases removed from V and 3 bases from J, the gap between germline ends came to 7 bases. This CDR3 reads CASSVRVYEQYF. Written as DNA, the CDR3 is TGTGCCAGCAGTGTCAGGGTCTACGAGCAGTACTTC.

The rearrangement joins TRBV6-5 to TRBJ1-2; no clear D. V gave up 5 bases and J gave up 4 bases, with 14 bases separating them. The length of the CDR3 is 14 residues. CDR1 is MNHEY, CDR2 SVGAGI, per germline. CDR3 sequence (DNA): TGTGCCAGCAGTACCGGGCCCAGCAGCTATGGCTACACCTTC. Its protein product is CASSTGPSSYGYTF.

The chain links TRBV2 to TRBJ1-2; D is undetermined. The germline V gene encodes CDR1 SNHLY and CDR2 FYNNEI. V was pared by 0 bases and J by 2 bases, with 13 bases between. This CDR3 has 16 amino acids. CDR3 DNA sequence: TGTGCCAGCAGTGAAGCGGTGTTACAGAGAAACTATGGCTACACCTTC. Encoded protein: CASSEAVLQRNYGYTF.

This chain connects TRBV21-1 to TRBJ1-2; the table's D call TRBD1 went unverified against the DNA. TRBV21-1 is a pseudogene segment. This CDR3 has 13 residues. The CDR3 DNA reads TGTGCCAGCAGCAAAGTTCCAGGGAAGGGCTACACCTTC. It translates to CASSKVPGKGYTF.

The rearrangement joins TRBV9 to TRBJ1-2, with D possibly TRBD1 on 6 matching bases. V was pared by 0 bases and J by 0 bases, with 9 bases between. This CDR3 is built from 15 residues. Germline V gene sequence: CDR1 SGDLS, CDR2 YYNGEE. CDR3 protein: CASSVGDTSNYGYTF. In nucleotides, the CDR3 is TGTGCCAGCAGCGTAGGGGACACCTCTAACTATGGCTACACCTTC.

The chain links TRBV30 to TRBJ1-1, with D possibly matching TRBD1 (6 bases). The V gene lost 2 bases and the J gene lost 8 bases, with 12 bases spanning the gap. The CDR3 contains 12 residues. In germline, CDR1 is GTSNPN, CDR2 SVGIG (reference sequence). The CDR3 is CAWSRITGEAFF. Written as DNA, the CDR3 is TGTGCCTGGAGTCGGATAACAGGGGAAGCTTTCTTT.

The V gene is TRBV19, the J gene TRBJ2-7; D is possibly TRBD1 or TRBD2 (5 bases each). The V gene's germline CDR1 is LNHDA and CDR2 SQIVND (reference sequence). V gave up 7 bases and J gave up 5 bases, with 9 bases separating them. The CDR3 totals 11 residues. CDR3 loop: CASTQGDEQYF. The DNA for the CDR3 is TGTGCCAGTACGCAGGGAGACGAGCAGTACTTC.

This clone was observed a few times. CDR3 loop: CAWSVYGVNYGYTF. The CDR3 DNA reads TGTGCCTGGAGTGTATATGGGGTTAACTATGGCTACACCTTC. The rearrangement links TRBV30 to TRBJ1-2; D is ambiguous. This CDR3 spans 14 amino acids. CDR1 and CDR2 (germline): GTSNPN, SVGIG (reference sequence). Trimming left V 0 bases short and J 1 base short, with 9 bases between.

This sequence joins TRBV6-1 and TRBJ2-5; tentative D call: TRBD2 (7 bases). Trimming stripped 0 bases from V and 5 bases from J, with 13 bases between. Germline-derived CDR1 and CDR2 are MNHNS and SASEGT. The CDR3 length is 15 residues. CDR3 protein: CASSEAGGGLETQYF. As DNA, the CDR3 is TGTGCCAGCAGTGAAGCGGGGGGGGGCTTGGAGACCCAGTACTTC.

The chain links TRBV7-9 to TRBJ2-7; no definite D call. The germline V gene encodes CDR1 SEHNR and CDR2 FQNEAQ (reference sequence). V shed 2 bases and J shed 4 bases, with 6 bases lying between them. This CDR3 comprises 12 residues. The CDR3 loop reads CASSLLFYEQYF. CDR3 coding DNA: TGTGCCAGCAGCTTACTTTTTTACGAGCAGTACTTC.

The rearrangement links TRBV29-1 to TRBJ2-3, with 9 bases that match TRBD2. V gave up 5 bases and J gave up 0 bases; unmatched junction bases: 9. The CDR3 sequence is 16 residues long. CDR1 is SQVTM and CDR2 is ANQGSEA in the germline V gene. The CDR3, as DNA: TGCAGCGTTCGGTCGGGACTAGCTCTGAGCACAGATACGCAGTATTTT. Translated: CSVRSGLALSTDTQYF.